These T cell receptor beta chains were read from a single sample in a study of T cells expressing NK-cell markers. TCRdb reprocessed the 5' RACE reads and keeps a single row for each CDR3 protein, giving no DNA. This sample's table has some 340,000 distinct CDR3 sequences. The sample consisted of blood T cells: a sorted CD56 or NKG2C T cell subset, CD4+ or CD8+ T cells, or bulk PBMC T cells (not recorded which). All receptors come from a man between 18 and 69 years old in good health. The CDR3 runs from the conserved cysteine through the conserved F or W.

V,J,CDR3
TRBV20-1,TRBJ1-2,CSASPVGQYGYTF
TRBV14,TRBJ2-1,CASSQVELDRDYNEQFF
TRBV18,TRBJ1-5,CASSLQGASNQPQHF
TRBV2,TRBJ1-1,CASSTTDRANTEAFF
TRBV7-9,TRBJ1-3,CASSLGRGNSGNTIYF
TRBV20-1,TRBJ1-2,CSASPRGNGYTF
TRBV6-1,TRBJ2-7,CASSESPGLGPYEQYF
TRBV18,TRBJ1-2,CASSPNRTGENYGYTF
TRBV12-3/TRBV12-4,TRBJ1-2,CASSGDRGRGGYTF
TRBV20-1,TRBJ1-2,CSASSGGMDYGYTF
TRBV7-2,TRBJ2-7,CASSSGTGYFSYEQYF
TRBV4-2,TRBJ2-2,CASSQEFGLAGIGELFF